This TCR beta chain stems from a study of blood T cell repertoires in COVID-19. Across the whole study: Whether acute or convalescent, the COVID-19 samples came from the United States, Italy and Spain. Sources were T cells, B-cell-depleted T cells, or PBMCs; the material itself was cDNA or gDNA.

CDR1 is MNHEY and CDR2 is SVGAGI in the germline V gene. The V end was cut by 6 bases, the J end by 4 bases, with 12 bases between. CDR3 length equals 13 residues. Individuals drawn from approximately 26 US areas were about 18 to 90 years old. Among Cohort 3 donors, those recovered had two negative PCRs, clearance, or symptom resolution. Assay: immunoSEQ multiplex PCR; the TCRdb copy retains only in-frame clones and omits some. The sample contains roughly 300,000 clones, roughly 84% of which appear only once. This chain links TRBV6-5 with TRBJ1-2, with D possibly matching TRBD1 (5 bases). The receptor was isolated from a woman under 40 who had recovered from COVID-19. The sample was PBMCs or T cells enriched from blood (not recorded which). In DNA form, the CDR3 reads TGTGCCAGCAGGGCAGCAGGGCTCTATGGCTACACCTTC. Encoded protein: CASRAAGLYGYTF.